These 30 T cell receptor beta chains came from one sample sequenced in a study of OX40 agonist ivuxolimab in advanced cancers. Generated by immunoSEQ multiplex PCR, the TCRdb table keeps only in-frame clones and is missing some. The sample includes tens of thousands of clones, roughly nine tenths of them seen just once. The sample was CD4+ or CD8+ T cells sorted from blood, taken in a trial of the OX40 agonist ivuxolimab. The receptors here all came from an adult with an advanced solid tumor such as melanoma, head and neck, liver or kidney cancer.

The gene calls are TRBV28 and TRBJ2-6; D is uncertain. This CDR3 spans 16 amino acids. Germline lookup yields CDR1 MDHEN and CDR2 SYDVKM. The V end lost 7 bases, the J end lost 0 bases, and 13 bases lay between the germline ends. Written as DNA, the CDR3 is TGTGCCAGCACGTGGAGTTCGGACTCTGGGGCCAACGTCCTGACTTTC. Encoded protein: CASTWSSDSGANVLTF. The variable domain in full, with the rest retrieved from reference TRBV28 and TRBJ2-6, is DVKVTQSSRYLVKRTGEKVFLECVQDMDHENMFWYRQDPGLGLRLIYFSYDVKMKEKGDIPEGYSVSREKKERFSLILESASTNQTSMYLCASTWSSDSGANVLTFGAGSRLTVL.

The chain joins TRBV4-1 to TRBJ1-2; the D gene is possibly TRBD1 (5 bases). The V end was cut by 0 bases, the J end by 4 bases, with 9 bases between. This CDR3 has 14 residues. Germline CDR1 is MGHRA and CDR2 is YSYEKL. The CDR3 region is CASSQDSGIYGYTF. CDR3 DNA sequence: TGCGCCAGCAGCCAAGATTCAGGGATCTATGGCTACACCTTC.

CDR3 bases: TGTGCCAGCAGTTTAACCCCGTTGACAGGTGGCTACGAGCAGTACTTC. This encodes CASSLTPLTGGYEQYF. V gene TRBV27 combines with J gene TRBJ2-7; D is possibly TRBD1 (6 bases). Trimming cost V 2 bases and J 3 bases, with 17 bases left between them. Germline V gene data show CDR1 as MNHEY and CDR2 as SMNVEV (reference sequence). This CDR3 is built from 16 residues.

This clone came up once. The V gene is TRBV6-5, the J gene TRBJ2-3, with D possibly matching TRBD2 (6 bases). The CDR3 totals 12 residues. V was shortened by 0 bases and J by 8 bases, with 6 bases between the two germline ends. Germline-derived CDR1 and CDR2 are MNHEY and SVGAGI. The DNA of the CDR3 is TGTGCCAGCAGTTACTCGGGGGGTACGCAGTATTTT. It encodes CASSYSGGTQYF.

The V and J genes are TRBV27 and TRBJ1-1, with TRBD1 identical over 7 bases. Unmatched junction bases numbered 1, after V lost 3 bases and J lost 0 bases. Germline V gives CDR1 MNHEY, CDR2 SMNVEV (reference sequence). This CDR3 has 14 residues. The CDR3 reads CASSLDRMNTEAFF. CDR3 coding DNA: TGTGCCAGCAGTTTGGACAGGATGAACACTGAAGCTTTCTTT.

The rearrangement uses TRBV27 and TRBJ2-1; D ambiguous. CDR1 is MNHEY, CDR2 SMNVEV, per germline (reference sequence). The CDR3 runs 15 residues. V was cut by 6 bases and J by 2 bases, with 14 bases left in between. The CDR3 spells CASRWTLNAYNEQFF. Written as DNA, the CDR3 is TGTGCCAGCAGATGGACGTTGAACGCCTACAATGAGCAGTTCTTC.

J is TRBJ2-2 and V is TRBV6-5, with unresolved D. V was pared by 6 bases and J by 3 bases, with 11 bases between. The CDR3 is 14 residues long. CDR1 is MNHEY and CDR2 is SVGAGI in the germline V gene. This chain's CDR3 is CASSPDWDTGELFF. For the CDR3, the DNA is TGTGCCAGCAGCCCCGACTGGGACACCGGGGAGCTGTTTTTT.

The gene calls are TRBV5-1 and TRBJ1-1; D is unclear. Germline V CDR1 and CDR2: SGHRS, YFSETQ. V was cut by 6 bases and J by 1 base, with 19 bases left in between. CDR3 length: 16 amino acids. CDR3 in DNA: TGCGCCAGCATCAACACCCCTGATATGAAGAACACTGAAGCTTTCTTT. Protein sequence: CASINTPDMKNTEAFF.

V usage is TRBV27 and J usage is TRBJ1-5; D is undetermined. Trimming stripped 3 bases from V and 3 bases from J, with 9 bases between. Looked up from germline, CDR1 is MNHEY and CDR2 is SMNVEV (reference sequence). CDR3 length: 14 amino acids. The CDR3 coding sequence is TGTGCCAGCAGTTTCCGGCAGGCCAATCAGCCCCAGCATTTT. The encoded protein is CASSFRQANQPQHF.

V usage is TRBV5-4 and J usage is TRBJ1-1, with 8 positions matching TRBD1. Germline-derived CDR1 and CDR2 are SGHNT and YYREEE (reference sequence). V trimming: 7 bases; J trimming: 5 bases; junction bases outside the gene matches: 10. The CDR3 length is 14 residues. The CDR3 region has the DNA TGTGCCAGCCGTGGACAGGGAGAAGGGACTGAAGCTTTCTTT. Its protein product is CASRGQGEGTEAFF.

The rearrangement links TRBV27 to TRBJ2-5; D could derive from TRBD1 or TRBD2 (6 bases each). The J call may not be correct, given that the DNA end is closer to TRBJ2-7. Germline V gene lookup returns CDR1 MNHEY and CDR2 SMNVEV (reference sequence). The CDR3 covers 14 residues. In DNA form, the CDR3 reads TGTGCCAGCAGTTTCCGGGGGCGCCTTTACGAGCAGTACTTC. Its translation: CASSFRGRLYEQYF.

J is TRBJ2-7 and V is TRBV5-4, with TRBD2 matching over 8 bases. The ends lost 4 bases at V and 7 bases at J; junction bases unmatched: 1. The CDR3 spans 11 residues. Germline CDR1 reads SGHNT; CDR2 reads YYREEE (reference sequence). This chain's CDR3 is CASSREGEQYF. The CDR3 region has the DNA TGTGCCAGCAGCCGGGAGGGGGAGCAGTACTTC.

The chain combines TRBV10-3 with TRBJ2-7; 10 nucleotides match TRBD1. J lost 2 bases, V lost 8 bases, and 3 bases had no gene match. The germline CDR1 and CDR2 sequences are ENHRY and SYGVKD. CDR3 length: 13 residues. Here the CDR3 reads CAIAGQGAYEQYF. DNA of the CDR3: TGTGCCATCGCCGGACAGGGGGCCTACGAGCAGTACTTC.

This clone was seen a single time. V usage is TRBV28 and J usage is TRBJ2-5; D may be TRBD1 (6 bases). CDR3 length equals 13 residues. V lost 6 bases and J 2 bases, leaving 10 bases between the germline ends. CDR1 MDHEN and CDR2 SYDVKM come from the germline V gene. CDR3 region: CASRPRGQETQYF. CDR3 DNA sequence: TGTGCCAGCAGGCCCAGGGGACAAGAGACCCAGTACTTC.

J is TRBJ1-2 and V is TRBV5-4, with a tentative D call TRBD1 (6 bases). CDR1 is SGHNT and CDR2 is YYREEE in the germline V gene (reference sequence). The length of the CDR3 is 14 residues. V lost 2 bases and J 7 bases, leaving 15 bases between the germline ends. The CDR3 spells CASSLQGSGRGYTF. CDR3 in DNA: TGTGCCAGCAGCTTACAGGGTAGCGGTCGTGGCTACACCTTC.

The genes are TRBV9 and TRBJ1-2; TRBD1 might be the D (5 bases). V was clipped by 0 bases and J by 2 bases, with 14 bases between them. The CDR3 is 16 residues long. CDR1 is SGDLS and CDR2 is YYNGEE in the germline V gene. CDR3: CASSVELGQRNYGYTF. As DNA, the CDR3 is TGTGCCAGCAGCGTAGAGTTGGGGCAGCGAAACTATGGCTACACCTTC.

CDR3 region: CASSYRETYEQYF. As DNA, the CDR3 is TGTGCCAGCAGTTACCGGGAGACGTACGAGCAGTACTTC. The chain couples TRBV6-5 to TRBJ2-7; weak D call: TRBD2 (6 bases). Trimming removed 2 bases at V and 4 bases at J, with 9 bases between. The CDR3 length is 13 residues. Germline CDR1 MNHEY, CDR2 SVGAGI.

This clone has only one observation. This CDR3 is CASSLRTGDGYTF. The CDR3 DNA follows: TGTGCCAGTAGTCTCAGAACAGGGGATGGCTACACCTTC. The rearrangement uses TRBV19 and TRBJ1-2, with 7 bases identical to TRBD1. The CDR3 totals 13 residues. V lost 5 bases, J lost 6 bases, and 6 bases stayed unmatched. The germline gives CDR1 LNHDA, CDR2 SQIVND (reference sequence).

This clone was detected only once. V gene TRBV9 combines with J gene TRBJ2-1; D unresolved. Looked up from germline, CDR1 is SGDLS and CDR2 is YYNGEE. V lost 4 bases and J lost 0, with 11 bases in between. The CDR3 length is 15 residues. The CDR3: CASSPQQSSYNEQFF. The CDR3 DNA is TGTGCCAGCAGCCCCCAACAGAGCTCCTACAATGAGCAGTTCTTC.

This chain links TRBV7-3 with TRBJ2-3; weak D call: TRBD1 (6 bases). The V and J ends lost 5 bases and 2 bases respectively, with 14 bases between them. The germline gives CDR1 SGHTA, CDR2 FQGTGA. The CDR3 consists of 15 residues. The CDR3 sequence: CASSQIGGSTDTQYF. Written as DNA, the CDR3 is TGTGCCAGCAGCCAGATAGGGGGATCCACAGATACGCAGTATTTT.

This clone appeared once. This chain uses TRBV5-6 with TRBJ1-2, with a weak D call TRBD1 (5 bases). The V and J ends lost 6 bases and 5 bases respectively, with 14 bases between them. CDR1 SGHDT and CDR2 YYEEEE come from the germline V gene. This CDR3 is 13 amino acids long. Here the CDR3 reads CASTSGRKYGYTF. The CDR3 region has the DNA TGTGCCAGCACGTCAGGGCGTAAATATGGCTACACCTTC.

V usage is TRBV25-1 and J usage is TRBJ1-2, with D unclear. Germline CDR1 MGHDK, CDR2 SYGVNS. The CDR3 loop spans 18 amino acids. V dropped 3 bases and J dropped 5 bases, with 25 bases sitting between them. The CDR3: CASSDLGTEETNLYGYTF. The CDR3 bases are TGTGCCAGCAGTGATTTGGGTACGGAAGAAACAAACCTATATGGCTACACCTTC.

This chain uses TRBV5-4 with TRBJ2-2; D not certain. Trimming left V 3 bases short and J 0 bases short, with 9 bases between. The V gene's germline CDR1 is SGHNT and CDR2 YYREEE (reference sequence). The CDR3 spans 15 residues. The CDR3 region is CASSSNPANTGELFF. The CDR3 region has the DNA TGTGCCAGCAGCTCCAACCCAGCGAACACCGGGGAGCTGTTTTTT.

This clone was picked up a small number of times. The conserved phenylalanine or tryptophan normally closing the CDR3 is absent here, so this likely arose from a read error. The J gene is TRBJ1-6, the V gene TRBV27; a weak D match, TRBD1 (5 bases). V was cut by 9 bases and J by 6 bases, with 12 bases left in between. This CDR3 has 13 amino acids. The germline V gene has CDR1 MNHEY and CDR2 SMNVEV (reference sequence). The CDR3 nucleotides read TGTGCCAGTCGGCCTAGGGGTAATTCACCCCTCCACCTT. Translation gives CASRPRGNSPLHL.

The CDR3 nucleotides read TGTGCCAGCAGCGTATCCGCACCCACGGGCTCCGAAGGCTACACCTTC. Amino acids: CASSVSAPTGSEGYTF. V is TRBV9 and J is TRBJ1-2; D is unclear. Germline V gene data show CDR1 as SGDLS and CDR2 as YYNGEE. CDR3 length: 16 amino acids. Deletions cut 1 base from V and 8 bases from J, with 21 bases between.

This clone was detected many times. V usage is TRBV6-5 and J usage is TRBJ1-6; TRBD1 aligns across 7 bases. The V segment lost 6 bases and the J segment 5 bases; nucleotides outside the gene matches: 4. The CDR3 loop spans 14 amino acids. Germline V CDR1 and CDR2: MNHEY, SVGAGI. The chain's CDR3 is CASRGQENNSPLHF. The CDR3 DNA sequence: TGTGCCAGCAGAGGACAGGAGAATAATTCACCCCTCCACTTT.

This chain uses TRBV7-9 with TRBJ1-1; tentative D call: TRBD1 (5 bases). The CDR3 has 16 amino acids. Trimming took off 6 bases at V and 3 bases at J, with 20 bases between the two ends. Germline V lookup: CDR1 SEHNR, CDR2 FQNEAQ (reference sequence). This CDR3 is CASSPVGGAGDTEAFF. CDR3 in DNA: TGTGCCAGCAGTCCTGTGGGAGGGGCTGGGGACACTGAAGCTTTCTTT.

V and J are TRBV6-1 and TRBJ1-1; D is perhaps TRBD1 (6 bases). The germline V gene has CDR1 MNHNS and CDR2 SASEGT. CDR3 length: 13 residues. Trimming left V 5 bases short and J 2 bases short, with 9 bases between. CDR3 protein: CASSWDTNTEAFF. DNA for the CDR3: TGTGCCAGCAGTTGGGACACCAACACTGAAGCTTTCTTT.

The J gene is TRBJ1-1, the V gene TRBV5-6, with D possibly being TRBD1 (6 bases). Germline CDR1 and CDR2: SGHDT and YYEEEE. The CDR3 runs to 16 residues. V was cut by 5 bases and J by 0 bases, with 17 bases left in between. CDR3 sequence: CASRQYRDNMNTEAFF. DNA of the CDR3: TGTGCCAGCAGACAATACCGGGACAACATGAACACTGAAGCTTTCTTT. Full variable domain (outside the CDR3, taken from reference TRBV5-6 and TRBJ1-1): DAGVTQSPTHLIKTRGQQVTLRCSPKSGHDTVSWYQQALGQGPQFIFQYYEEEERQRGNFPDRFSGHQFPNYSSELNVNALLLGDSALYLCASRQYRDNMNTEAFFGQGTRLTVV.

J is TRBJ1-2 and V is TRBV11-2, with TRBD1 as a possible D gene (5 bases). Germline CDR1 reads SGHAT; CDR2 reads FQNNGV. Trimming removed 6 bases from V and 5 bases from J, with 16 bases in between. This CDR3 is 14 amino acids long. For the CDR3, the DNA is TGTGCCAGCAGACAGGACCTTTTACTTTATGGCTACACCTTC. The encoded protein is CASRQDLLLYGYTF.